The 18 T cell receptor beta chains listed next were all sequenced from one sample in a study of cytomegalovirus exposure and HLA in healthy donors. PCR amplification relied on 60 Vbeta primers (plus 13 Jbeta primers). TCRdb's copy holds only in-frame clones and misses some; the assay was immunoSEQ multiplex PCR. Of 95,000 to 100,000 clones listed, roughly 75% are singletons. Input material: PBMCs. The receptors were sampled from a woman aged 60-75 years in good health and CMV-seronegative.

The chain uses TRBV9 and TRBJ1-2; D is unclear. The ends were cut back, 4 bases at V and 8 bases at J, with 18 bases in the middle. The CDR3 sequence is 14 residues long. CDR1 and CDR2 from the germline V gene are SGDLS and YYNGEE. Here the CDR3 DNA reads TGTGCCAGCAGCCCCCCTTCGGGGATACACGGCTACACCTTC. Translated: CASSPPSGIHGYTF.

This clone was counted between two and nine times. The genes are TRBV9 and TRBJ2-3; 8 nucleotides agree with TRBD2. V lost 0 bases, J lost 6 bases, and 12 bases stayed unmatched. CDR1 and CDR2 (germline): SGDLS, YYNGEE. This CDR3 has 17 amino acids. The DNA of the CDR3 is TGTGCCAGCAGCGTAGGAAATAGCGGGGCTTTACGCGATACGCAGTATTTT. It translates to CASSVGNSGALRDTQYF.

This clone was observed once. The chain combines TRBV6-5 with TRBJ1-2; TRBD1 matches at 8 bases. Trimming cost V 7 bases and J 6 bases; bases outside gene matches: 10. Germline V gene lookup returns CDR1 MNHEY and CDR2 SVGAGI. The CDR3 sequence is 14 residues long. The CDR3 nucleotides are TGTGCCAGCAACCCCCGGACAGGGCTGAATGGCTACACCTTC. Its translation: CASNPRTGLNGYTF.

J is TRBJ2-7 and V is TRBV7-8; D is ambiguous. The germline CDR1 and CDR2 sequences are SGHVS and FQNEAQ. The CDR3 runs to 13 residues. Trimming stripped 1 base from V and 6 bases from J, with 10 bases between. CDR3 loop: CASSLDFLAEQYF. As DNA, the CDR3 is TGTGCCAGCAGCTTAGACTTTCTTGCCGAGCAGTACTTC.

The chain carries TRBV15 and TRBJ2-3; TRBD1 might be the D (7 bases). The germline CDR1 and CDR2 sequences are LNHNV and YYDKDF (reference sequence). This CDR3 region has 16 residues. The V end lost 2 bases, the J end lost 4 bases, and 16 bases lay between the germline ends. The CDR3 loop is CATSRPEGAPPDTQYF. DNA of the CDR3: TGTGCCACCAGCAGACCGGAGGGGGCCCCCCCAGATACGCAGTATTTT. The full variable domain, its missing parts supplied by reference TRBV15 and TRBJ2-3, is DAMVIQNPRYQVTQFGKPVTLSCSQTLNHNVMYWYQQKSSQAPKLLFHYYDKDFNNEADTPDNFQSRRPNTSFCFLDIRSPGLGDTAMYLCATSRPEGAPPDTQYFGPGTRLTVL.

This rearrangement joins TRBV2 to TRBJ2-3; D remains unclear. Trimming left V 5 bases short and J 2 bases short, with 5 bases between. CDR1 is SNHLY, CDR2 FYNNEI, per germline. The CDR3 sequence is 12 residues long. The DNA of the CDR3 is TGTGCCAGCAGTTCCCTCACAGATACGCAGTATTTT. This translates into CASSSLTDTQYF. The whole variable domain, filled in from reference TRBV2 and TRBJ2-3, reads EPEVTQTPSHQVTQMGQEVILRCVPISNHLYFYWYRQILGQKVEFLVSFYNNEISEKSEIFDDQFSVERPDGSNFTLKIRSTKLEDSAMYFCASSSLTDTQYFGPGTRLTVL.

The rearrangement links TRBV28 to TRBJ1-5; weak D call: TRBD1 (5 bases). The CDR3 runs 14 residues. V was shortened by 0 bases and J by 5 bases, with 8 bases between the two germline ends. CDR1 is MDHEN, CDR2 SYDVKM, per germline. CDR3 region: CASSLWRGHQPQHF. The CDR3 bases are TGTGCCAGCAGTTTATGGCGGGGCCATCAGCCCCAGCATTTT.

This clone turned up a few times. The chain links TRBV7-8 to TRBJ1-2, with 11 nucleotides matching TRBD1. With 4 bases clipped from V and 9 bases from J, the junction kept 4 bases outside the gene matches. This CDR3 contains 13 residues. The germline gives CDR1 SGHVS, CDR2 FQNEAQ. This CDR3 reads CASSSDRGQRYTF. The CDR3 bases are TGTGCCAGCAGCTCGGACAGGGGGCAGCGCTACACCTTC.

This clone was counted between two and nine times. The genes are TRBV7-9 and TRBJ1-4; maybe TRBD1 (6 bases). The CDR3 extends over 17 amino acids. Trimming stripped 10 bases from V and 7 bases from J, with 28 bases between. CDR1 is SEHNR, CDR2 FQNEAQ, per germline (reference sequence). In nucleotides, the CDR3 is TGTGCCACGGAGGGGGTAGGGGGGGGCGCAAGGAGTGAAAAACTGTTTTTT. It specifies CATEGVGGGARSEKLFF.

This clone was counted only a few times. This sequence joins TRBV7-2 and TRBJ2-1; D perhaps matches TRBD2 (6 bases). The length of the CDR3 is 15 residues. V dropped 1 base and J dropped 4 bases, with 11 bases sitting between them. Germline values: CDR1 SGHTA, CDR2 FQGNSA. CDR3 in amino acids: CASSLGAGPYNEQFF. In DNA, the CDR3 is TGTGCCAGCAGCTTAGGGGCGGGACCTTACAATGAGCAGTTCTTC.

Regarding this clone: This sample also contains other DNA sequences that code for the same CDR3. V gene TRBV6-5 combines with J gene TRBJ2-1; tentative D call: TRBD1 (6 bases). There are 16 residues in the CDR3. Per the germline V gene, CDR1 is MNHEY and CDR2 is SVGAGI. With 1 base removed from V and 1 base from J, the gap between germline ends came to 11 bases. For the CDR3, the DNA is TGTGCCAGCAGTTACTTTACAGGGAGTTCCTACAATGAGCAGTTCTTC. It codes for CASSYFTGSSYNEQFF.

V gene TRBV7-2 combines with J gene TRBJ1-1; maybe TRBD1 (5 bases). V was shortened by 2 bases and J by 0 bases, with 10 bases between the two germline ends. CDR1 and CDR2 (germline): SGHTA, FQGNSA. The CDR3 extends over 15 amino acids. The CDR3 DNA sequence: TGTGCCAGCAGCTTATTTGGGGGGATGAACACTGAAGCTTTCTTT. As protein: CASSLFGGMNTEAFF.

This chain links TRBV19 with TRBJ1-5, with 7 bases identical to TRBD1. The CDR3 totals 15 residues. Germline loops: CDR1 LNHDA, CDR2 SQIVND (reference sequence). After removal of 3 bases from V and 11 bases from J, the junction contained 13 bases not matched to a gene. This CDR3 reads CASSITDRSLFAQHF. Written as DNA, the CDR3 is TGTGCCAGTAGTATTACGGACAGGAGCCTTTTCGCCCAGCATTTT. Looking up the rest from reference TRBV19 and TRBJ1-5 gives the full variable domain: DGGITQSPKYLFRKEGQNVTLSCEQNLNHDAMYWYRQDPGQGLRLIYYSQIVNDFQKGDIAEGYSVSREKKESFPLTVTSAQKNPTAFYLCASSITDRSLFAQHFGDGTRLSIL.

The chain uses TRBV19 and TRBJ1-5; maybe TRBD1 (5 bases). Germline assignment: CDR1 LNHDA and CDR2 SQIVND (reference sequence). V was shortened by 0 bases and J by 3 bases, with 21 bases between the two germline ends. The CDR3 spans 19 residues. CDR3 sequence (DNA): TGTGCCAGTAGTATAGAGTTCGGTCGGGTAGACAGATTCAATCAGCCCCAGCATTTT. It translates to CASSIEFGRVDRFNQPQHF.

CDR3 protein: CASSPGGGLRGTEAFF. For the CDR3, the DNA is TGCGCCAGCAGCCCCGGCGGGGGTCTACGGGGCACTGAAGCTTTCTTT. V and J are TRBV4-3 and TRBJ1-1, with D perhaps TRBD1 (5 bases). CDR1 is LGHNA, CDR2 YSLEER, per germline. Trimming removed 4 bases at V and 4 bases at J, with 19 bases between. The CDR3 runs 16 residues.

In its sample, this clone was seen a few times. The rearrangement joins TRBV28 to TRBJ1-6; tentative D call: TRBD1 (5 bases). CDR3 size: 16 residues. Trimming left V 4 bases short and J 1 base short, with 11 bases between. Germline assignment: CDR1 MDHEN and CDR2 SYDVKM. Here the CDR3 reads CASSSDRQSYNSPLHF. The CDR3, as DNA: TGTGCCAGCAGTTCAGACCGACAGTCCTATAATTCACCCCTCCACTTT.

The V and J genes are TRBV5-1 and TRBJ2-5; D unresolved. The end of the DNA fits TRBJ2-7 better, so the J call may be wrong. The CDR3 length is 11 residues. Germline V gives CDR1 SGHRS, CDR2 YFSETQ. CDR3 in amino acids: CASSNHYEQYF. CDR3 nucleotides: TGCGCCAGCAGCAATCACTACGAGCAGTACTTC.

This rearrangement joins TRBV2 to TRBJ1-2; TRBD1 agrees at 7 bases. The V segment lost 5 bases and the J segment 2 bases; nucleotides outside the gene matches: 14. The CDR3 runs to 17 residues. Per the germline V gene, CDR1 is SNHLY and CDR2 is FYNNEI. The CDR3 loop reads CASSPLDRAASNYGYTF. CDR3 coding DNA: TGTGCCAGCAGTCCTTTAGACAGGGCAGCCTCCAACTATGGCTACACCTTC. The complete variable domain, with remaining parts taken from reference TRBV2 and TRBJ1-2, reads EPEVTQTPSHQVTQMGQEVILRCVPISNHLYFYWYRQILGQKVEFLVSFYNNEISEKSEIFDDQFSVERPDGSNFTLKIRSTKLEDSAMYFCASSPLDRAASNYGYTFGSGTRLTVV.